The 20 T cell receptor beta chains reported below all come from one sample, sequenced in a study of blood T cell repertoires in COVID-19. The method was immunoSEQ multiplex PCR; TCRdb's version includes in-frame clones alone and lacks a portion of them. The sample lists around 250,000 clones, about 87% occurring once. The specimen was PBMCs or T cells enriched from blood (not recorded which). The receptors were sampled from a woman aged 40 to 50 who had been exposed to COVID-19.

This clone was observed a single time. The rearrangement links TRBV7-2 to TRBJ2-1; TRBD1 aligns across 7 bases. The CDR3 has 15 residues. V lost 5 bases, J lost 5 bases, and 9 bases stayed unmatched. Per the germline V gene, CDR1 is SGHTA and CDR2 is FQGNSA. For the CDR3, the DNA is TGTGCCAGCAGCAAGACAGGGAGCACTAACAATGAGCAGTTCTTC. It is translated as CASSKTGSTNNEQFF. Full variable domain (rest looked up from reference TRBV7-2 and TRBJ2-1): GAGVSQSPSNKVTEKGKDVELRCDPISGHTALYWYRQSLGQGLEFLIYFQGNSAPDKSGLPSDRFSAERTGGSVSTLTIQRTQQEDSAVYLCASSKTGSTNNEQFFGPGTRLTVL.

CDR3 residues: CASSSSRVLETQYF. CDR3 DNA: TGTGCCAGCAGTTCCAGCCGGGTGCTAGAGACCCAGTACTTC. The V call is TRBV27, the J call TRBJ2-5; unclear D gene. The CDR3 runs to 14 residues. Germline values: CDR1 MNHEY, CDR2 SMNVEV (reference sequence). V was trimmed by 4 bases and J by 4 bases, leaving 13 bases between them.

This chain links TRBV30 with TRBJ2-3, with 7 bases lining up with TRBD1. This CDR3 has 14 amino acids. Germline V gives CDR1 GTSNPN, CDR2 SVGIG (reference sequence). After removal of 0 bases from V and 2 bases from J, the junction contained 2 bases not matched to a gene. The CDR3 loop is CAWSVGTDTDTQYF. The CDR3 DNA follows: TGTGCCTGGAGTGTAGGGACAGACACAGATACGCAGTATTTT. Full variable domain (rest looked up from reference TRBV30 and TRBJ2-3): SQTIHQWPATLVQPVGSPLSLECTVEGTSNPNLYWYRQAAGRGLQLLFYSVGIGQISSEVPQNLSASRPQDRQFILSSKKLLLSDSGFYLCAWSVGTDTDTQYFGPGTRLTVL.

V gene TRBV29-1 combines with J gene TRBJ2-3; the D gene is possibly TRBD1 (6 bases). Germline V gives CDR1 SQVTM, CDR2 ANQGSEA. Trimming stripped 3 bases from V and 4 bases from J, with 14 bases between. The CDR3 contains 14 residues. The CDR3 region is CSVDEGVWADTQYF. CDR3 coding DNA: TGCAGCGTTGACGAGGGGGTGTGGGCAGATACGCAGTATTTT.

This rearrangement joins TRBV29-1 to TRBJ2-3, with D possibly TRBD2 on 6 matching bases. Germline V CDR1 and CDR2: SQVTM, ANQGSEA. CDR3 length: 13 residues. V was pared by 6 bases and J by 2 bases, with 12 bases between. This CDR3 is CSVGGRFTDTQYF. DNA of the CDR3: TGCAGCGTGGGGGGTAGGTTCACAGATACGCAGTATTTT.

This chain joins TRBV4-3 and TRBJ2-1; TRBD2 matches 14 bases. Germline lookup yields CDR1 LGHNA and CDR2 YSLEER. The CDR3 loop spans 16 amino acids. After removal of 1 base from V and 7 bases from J, the junction contained 3 bases not matched to a gene. The CDR3 reads CASSQAGLAGVNEQFF. In DNA form, the CDR3 reads TGCGCCAGCAGCCAAGCGGGACTAGCGGGAGTAAATGAGCAGTTCTTC.

The chain links TRBV4-2 to TRBJ1-5, with a tentative D call TRBD1 (5 bases). Germline loops: CDR1 LGHNA, CDR2 YNFKEQ. The CDR3 runs 15 residues. Between the trimmed V and J ends, which lost 0 bases and 7 bases, there was a span of 13 bases. The CDR3 is CASSQESRVGQPQHF. The DNA for the CDR3 is TGTGCCAGCAGCCAAGAAAGCAGGGTCGGACAGCCCCAGCATTTT.

The rearrangement joins TRBV4-1 to TRBJ2-1, with 11 bases fitting TRBD2. Germline loops: CDR1 MGHRA, CDR2 YSYEKL. This CDR3 comprises 16 residues. The J segment lost 9 bases and the V segment lost 1 base, leaving 8 bases of the junction unmatched. DNA of the CDR3: TGCGCCAGCAGCCAAGCCCCTAGCGGGAGGCGTACTGAGCAGTTCTTC. It encodes CASSQAPSGRRTEQFF.

This clone is a singleton in its sample. The gene calls are TRBV14 and TRBJ1-1; 8 bases are shared with TRBD1. Germline-derived CDR1 and CDR2 are SGHDN and FVKESK. V was pared by 2 bases and J by 5 bases, with 4 bases of the junction left unmatched. The CDR3 sequence is 14 residues long. The DNA for the CDR3 is TGTGCCAGCAGCCAACCCGGACAGGGAACTGAAGCTTTCTTT. Residues: CASSQPGQGTEAFF.

The CDR3 DNA reads TGTGCCAGCGCAATAACGACAGGGAGAACAGATACGCAGTATTTT. This codes for CASAITTGRTDTQYF. The chain carries TRBV7-3 and TRBJ2-3, with 7 bases fitting TRBD1. CDR1 and CDR2 from the germline V gene are SGHTA and FQGTGA. The V segment lost 8 bases and the J segment 3 bases; nucleotides outside the gene matches: 11. The length of the CDR3 is 15 residues. The whole variable domain, filled in from reference TRBV7-3 and TRBJ2-3, reads GAGVSQTPSNKVTEKGKYVELRCDPISGHTALYWYRQSLGQGPEFLIYFQGTGAADDSGLPNDRFFAVRPEGSVSTLKIQRTERGDSAVYLCASAITTGRTDTQYFGPGTRLTVL.

The genes are TRBV5-6 and TRBJ1-1; D unresolved. The CDR3 contains 13 residues. Trimming stripped 4 bases from V and 3 bases from J, with 10 bases between. The germline V gene encodes CDR1 SGHDT and CDR2 YYEEEE. CDR3 protein: CASSRQMYTEAFF. CDR3 sequence (DNA): TGTGCCAGCAGCCGTCAGATGTACACTGAAGCTTTCTTT. The full variable domain, in which reference TRBV5-6 and TRBJ1-1 provide the parts outside the CDR3, is DAGVTQSPTHLIKTRGQQVTLRCSPKSGHDTVSWYQQALGQGPQFIFQYYEEEERQRGNFPDRFSGHQFPNYSSELNVNALLLGDSALYLCASSRQMYTEAFFGQGTRLTVV.

This sequence joins TRBV13 and TRBJ2-7, with TRBD1 matching 8 bases. Germline trimming cut 5 bases from V and 0 bases from J; bases unmatched to any gene: 12. This CDR3 is built from 17 residues. Germline CDR1 reads PRHDT; CDR2 reads FYEKMQ (reference sequence). Here the CDR3 reads CASSQNYPGTGSYEQYV. CDR3 nucleotides: TGTGCCAGCAGCCAAAACTACCCCGGGACAGGCTCCTACGAGCAGTACGTC.

The rearrangement uses TRBV7-9 and TRBJ1-4; D gene uncertain. V lost 7 bases and J 1 base, leaving 16 bases between the germline ends. The CDR3 has 16 residues. Germline lookup yields CDR1 SEHNR and CDR2 FQNEAQ (reference sequence). The CDR3 DNA reads as TGTGCCAGCAAGGATGGGAACGGGAGAACTAATGAAAAACTGTTTTTT. It specifies CASKDGNGRTNEKLFF.

This sequence joins TRBV2 and TRBJ2-5; the match to TRBD1 covers 8 bases. The germline CDR1 and CDR2 sequences are SNHLY and FYNNEI. The CDR3 has 14 residues. With 7 bases clipped from V and 5 bases from J, the junction kept 9 bases outside the gene matches. The CDR3 sequence is CASTFTGGWETQYF. DNA of the CDR3: TGTGCCAGCACTTTCACAGGGGGGTGGGAGACCCAGTACTTC.

CDR3 in DNA: TGTGCCAGCAGCCCCGGACAGCTAGCCTACGAGCAGTACGTC. This codes for CASSPGQLAYEQYV. V gene TRBV6-6 combines with J gene TRBJ2-7; maybe TRBD1 (6 bases). The V and J ends lost 6 bases and 2 bases respectively, with 14 bases between them. This CDR3 contains 14 residues. Germline-derived CDR1 and CDR2 are MNHNY and SVGAGI (reference sequence).

This chain joins TRBV6-1 and TRBJ2-5, with D perhaps TRBD1 (7 bases). The CDR3 covers 15 residues. The V end lost 0 bases, the J end lost 7 bases, and 15 bases lay between the germline ends. The germline gives CDR1 MNHNS, CDR2 SASEGT. The CDR3 loop is CASSEAAGGSVTQYF. CDR3 nucleotides: TGTGCCAGCAGTGAAGCGGCAGGGGGGTCAGTGACCCAGTACTTC.

V and J are TRBV7-9 and TRBJ1-2; 9 nucleotides agree with TRBD1. With V trimmed by 5 bases and J by 0 bases, 4 bases remained unmatched. CDR3 length: 15 amino acids. Germline V gene sequence: CDR1 SEHNR, CDR2 FQNEAQ (reference sequence). The CDR3 nucleotides are TGTGCCAGCAGCAGGACAGGGGCGACTAACTATGGCTACACCTTC. Translating it yields CASSRTGATNYGYTF.

This chain joins TRBV5-1 and TRBJ2-7, with 12 bases matching TRBD2. Germline CDR1 is SGHRS and CDR2 is YFSETQ. The CDR3 is 16 amino acids. With V trimmed by 4 bases and J by 5 bases, 10 bases remained unmatched. The CDR3 loop reads CASSQLAGGRNDEQYF. CDR3 DNA: TGCGCCAGCAGCCAACTAGCGGGGGGCAGAAATGACGAGCAGTACTTC.

This sequence joins TRBV19 and TRBJ1-1, with D unresolved. The CDR3 runs 15 residues. V was cut by 7 bases and J by 0 bases, with 15 bases left in between. Germline V gene sequence: CDR1 LNHDA, CDR2 SQIVND (reference sequence). The CDR3 here is CASNTFAEVNTEAFF. The CDR3 DNA reads TGTGCCAGTAATACGTTCGCGGAGGTGAACACTGAAGCTTTCTTT. The whole variable domain, remainder taken from reference TRBV19 and TRBJ1-1, is DGGITQSPKYLFRKEGQNVTLSCEQNLNHDAMYWYRQDPGQGLRLIYYSQIVNDFQKGDIAEGYSVSREKKESFPLTVTSAQKNPTAFYLCASNTFAEVNTEAFFGQGTRLTVV.

V gene TRBV11-2 combines with J gene TRBJ2-5; the D is unclear. This CDR3 is 14 amino acids long. Trimming cost V 5 bases and J 3 bases, with 13 bases left between them. Germline V gene lookup returns CDR1 SGHAT and CDR2 FQNNGV. Here the CDR3 DNA reads TGTGCCAGCAGCCTCGCGAGGCAAGAAGAGACCCAGTACTTC. Translating it yields CASSLARQEETQYF.